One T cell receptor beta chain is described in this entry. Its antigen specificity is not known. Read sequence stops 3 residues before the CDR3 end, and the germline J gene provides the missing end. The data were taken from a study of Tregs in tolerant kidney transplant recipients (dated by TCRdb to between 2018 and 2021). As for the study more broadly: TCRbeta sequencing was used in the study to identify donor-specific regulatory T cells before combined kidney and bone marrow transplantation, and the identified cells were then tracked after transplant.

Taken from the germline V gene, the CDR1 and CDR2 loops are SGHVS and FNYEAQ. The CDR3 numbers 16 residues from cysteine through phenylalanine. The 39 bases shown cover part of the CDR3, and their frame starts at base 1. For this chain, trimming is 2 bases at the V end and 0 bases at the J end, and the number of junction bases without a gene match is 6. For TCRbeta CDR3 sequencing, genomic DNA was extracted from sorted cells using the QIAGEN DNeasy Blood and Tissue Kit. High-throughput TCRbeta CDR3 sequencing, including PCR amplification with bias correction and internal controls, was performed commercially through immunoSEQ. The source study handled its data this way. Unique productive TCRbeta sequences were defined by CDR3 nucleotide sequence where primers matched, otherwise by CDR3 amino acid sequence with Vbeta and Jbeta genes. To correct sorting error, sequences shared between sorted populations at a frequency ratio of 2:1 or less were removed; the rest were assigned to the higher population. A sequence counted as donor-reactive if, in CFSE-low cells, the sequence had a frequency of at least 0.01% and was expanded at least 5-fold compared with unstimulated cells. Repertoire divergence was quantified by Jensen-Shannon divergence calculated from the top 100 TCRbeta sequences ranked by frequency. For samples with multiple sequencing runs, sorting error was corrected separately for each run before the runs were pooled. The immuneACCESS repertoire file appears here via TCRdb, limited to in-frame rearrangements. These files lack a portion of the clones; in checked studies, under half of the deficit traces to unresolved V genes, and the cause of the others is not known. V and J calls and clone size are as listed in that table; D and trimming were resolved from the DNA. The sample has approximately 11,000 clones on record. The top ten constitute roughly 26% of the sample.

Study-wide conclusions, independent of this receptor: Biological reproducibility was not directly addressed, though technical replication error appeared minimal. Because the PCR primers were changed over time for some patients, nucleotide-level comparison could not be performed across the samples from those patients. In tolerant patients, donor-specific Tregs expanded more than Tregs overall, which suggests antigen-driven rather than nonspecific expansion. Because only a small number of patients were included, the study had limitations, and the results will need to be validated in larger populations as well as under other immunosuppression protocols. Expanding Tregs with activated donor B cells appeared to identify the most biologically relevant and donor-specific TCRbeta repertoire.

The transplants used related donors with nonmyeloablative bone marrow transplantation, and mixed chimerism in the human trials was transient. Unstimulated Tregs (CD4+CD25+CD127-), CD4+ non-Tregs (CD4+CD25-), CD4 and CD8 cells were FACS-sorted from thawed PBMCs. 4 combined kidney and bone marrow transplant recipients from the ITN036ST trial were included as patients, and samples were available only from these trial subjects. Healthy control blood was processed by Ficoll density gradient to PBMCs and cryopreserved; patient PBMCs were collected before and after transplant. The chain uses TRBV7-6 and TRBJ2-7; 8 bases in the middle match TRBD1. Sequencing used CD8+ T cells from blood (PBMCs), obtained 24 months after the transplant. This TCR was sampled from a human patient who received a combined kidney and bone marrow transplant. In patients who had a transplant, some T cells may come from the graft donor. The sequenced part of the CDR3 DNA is TGTGCCAGCAGCTTAACCGGGACAGGCAACTCCTACGAG. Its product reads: CASSLTGTGNSYE. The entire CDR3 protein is CASSLTGTGNSYEQYF.